This T cell receptor (beta chain) emerged from a study of T cell clonality in common variable immunodeficiency. Study outcomes and limitations: CVID subjects had higher TCRbeta clonality than healthy controls, most marked in about a third.

Germline values: CDR1 SEHNR, CDR2 FQNEAQ (reference sequence). The CDR3 length is 14 residues. With 4 bases removed from V and 0 bases from J, the gap between germline ends came to 10 bases. Using immunoSEQ multiplex PCR, the repertoire was profiled, and TCRdb retains in-frame clones only, with some absent. Recorded here are approximately 50,000 clones, with no singletons, and the ten leading clones hold 2% to 2.5%. At least ten counts were recorded for this clone. Its antigen is as yet unknown. The read stops 3 residues short of the end of the CDR3; the missing end is completed from the germline J gene.

This TCR was recovered from a person between 18 and 69 years old in good health. The rearrangement links TRBV7-9 to TRBJ2-7; unclear D gene. The sample comprised peripheral blood mononuclear cells. The CDR3 protein is CASSSRLGSYEQYF. The part of the CDR3 DNA that was read is TGTGCCAGCAGCTCCCGACTTGGCTCCTACGAG.